Given below is one T cell receptor (beta chain) in context. Its target is unknown. These data are taken from a study of T cell responses to AZD1222 COVID-19 vaccine. The wider study: Analyses pooled second doses at about 4 or about 12 weeks. Study results and caveats: Increases in Spike-specific TCR breadth and depth were seen after two AZD1222 doses. Scientists sampled the repertoires only once the peak T cell response had passed.

From germline, CDR1 is MDHEN and CDR2 SYDVKM. This CDR3 is 16 amino acids long. V shed 4 bases, J shed 2 bases, and the junction held 5 bases outside the gene matches. Produced via immunoSEQ multiplex PCR; TCRdb's table is partial and in-frame only. This repertoire shows 95,000 to 150,000 clones, around nine tenths found once; its top ten account for around 7.2%. The V call is TRBV28, the J call TRBJ1-5; TRBD1 agrees at 10 bases. Sample: peripheral blood, taken on day 0 of AZD1222 vaccination. The sequence was obtained from an adult in good health. CDR3 sequence (DNA): TGTGCCAGCAGTTCTCGGACAGGGGGTCGCAATCAGCCCCAGCATTTT. Its protein product is CASSSRTGGRNQPQHF.